The 24 T cell receptor beta chains listed next were all sequenced from one sample in a study of blood T cell repertoires in COVID-19 (dated by TCRdb to the early 2020s). The receptor library was made with the immunoSEQ multiplex PCR assay. TCRdb re-hosts the immuneACCESS table, in-frame sequences only. Its copies lack some clones; in the studies checked, an unresolved V gene accounts for under half of them, and the cause for the rest is not known. This sample lists 150,000 or so clones; around 80% were detected once. The ten most abundant clones make up about 16% of the sample. Sequencing used peripheral blood. These receptor sequences come from a human donor with acute or convalescent COVID-19. The donor label of this sample is uncertain.

This sequence joins TRBV5-5 and TRBJ1-4; D is ambiguous. The CDR3 is 15 amino acids. Deletions cut 4 bases from V and 3 bases from J, with 13 bases between. Germline CDR1 reads SGHKS; CDR2 reads YYEKEE (reference sequence). The CDR3 region is CASSRPAGSNEKLFF. The CDR3 DNA sequence: TGTGCCAGCAGCCGACCCGCGGGATCTAATGAAAAACTGTTTTTT.

This clone is a singleton in its sample. The CDR3 here is CASSSFRDRDLGYTF. The CDR3 coding sequence is TGTGCCAGCAGCTCATTCCGGGACAGGGACCTTGGCTACACCTTC. The rearrangement links TRBV7-9 to TRBJ1-2; 9 bases map to TRBD1. V shed 4 bases and J 7 bases; nucleotides not matched to a gene: 10. The CDR3 spans 15 residues. The germline V gene encodes CDR1 SEHNR and CDR2 FQNEAQ (reference sequence). The variable domain in full, with the rest retrieved from reference TRBV7-9 and TRBJ1-2, is DTGVSQNPRHKITKRGQNVTFRCDPISEHNRLYWYRQTLGQGPEFLTYFQNEAQLEKSRLLSDRFSAERPKGSFSTLEIQRTEQGDSAMYLCASSSFRDRDLGYTFGSGTRLTVV.

V gene TRBV6-5 combines with J gene TRBJ2-2; 9 bases fit TRBD1. V lost 7 bases, J lost 0 bases, and 3 bases stayed unmatched. The CDR3 extends over 15 amino acids. Germline V gene lookup returns CDR1 MNHEY and CDR2 SVGAGI. The CDR3 DNA sequence: TGTGCCAGCAAGAGACAGGGGGCGAACACCGGGGAGCTGTTTTTT. Translating gives CASKRQGANTGELFF.

The chain has TRBV19 and TRBJ1-6, with a possible D match to TRBD1 (6 bases). CDR1 is LNHDA, CDR2 SQIVND, per germline (reference sequence). This CDR3 has 14 amino acids. V shed 4 bases and J shed 5 bases, with 9 bases lying between them. Here the CDR3 DNA reads TGTGCCAGTAGTAGGACAGCTAATAATTCACCCCTCCACTTT. Its translation is CASSRTANNSPLHF.

This rearrangement joins TRBV9 to TRBJ2-3; 7 nucleotides align to TRBD2. CDR1 is SGDLS, CDR2 YYNGEE, per germline. V lost 0 bases to trimming and J lost 5 bases; unmatched junction nucleotides: 3. There are 14 residues in the CDR3. The CDR3 reads CASSVGGGGDTQYF. The DNA for the CDR3 is TGTGCCAGCAGCGTAGGTGGGGGGGGAGATACGCAGTATTTT.

This chain joins TRBV6-6 and TRBJ1-2; 12 bases line up with TRBD1. CDR1 and CDR2 (germline): MNHNY, SVGAGI (reference sequence). The J segment lost 5 bases and the V segment lost 7 bases, leaving 11 bases of the junction unmatched. This CDR3 is built from 16 residues. DNA of the CDR3: TGTGCCAGCATTCAAACCGCGGGACAGGGGGCTTATGGCTACACCTTC. As protein: CASIQTAGQGAYGYTF.

This clone appeared a few times. The CDR3 DNA sequence: TGTGCCAGCAGTTACTCCTCCTCTGGAAACACCATATATTTT. Its protein is CASSYSSSGNTIYF. The chain couples TRBV6-6 to TRBJ1-3; D remains unclear. The CDR3 runs to 14 residues. V was clipped by 0 bases and J by 0 bases, with 3 bases between them. Germline values: CDR1 MNHNY, CDR2 SVGAGI (reference sequence).

The chain uses TRBV6-5 and TRBJ1-1; TRBD1 might be the D (6 bases). Germline assignment: CDR1 MNHEY and CDR2 SVGAGI. The ends were cut back, 0 bases at V and 6 bases at J, with 11 bases in the middle. The CDR3 length is 14 residues. CDR3 in amino acids: CASSYSFGGPEAFF. In nucleotides, the CDR3 is TGTGCCAGCAGTTACTCGTTCGGGGGGCCTGAAGCTTTCTTT.

V usage is TRBV28 and J usage is TRBJ1-5; maybe TRBD1 (6 bases). CDR3 length: 17 residues. The ends were cut back, 3 bases at V and 0 bases at J, with 15 bases in the middle. Germline values: CDR1 MDHEN, CDR2 SYDVKM. The CDR3 sequence: CASSFTGRVDSNQPQHF. The CDR3 bases are TGTGCCAGCAGTTTCACAGGGCGGGTTGATAGCAATCAGCCCCAGCATTTT. Complete variable domain (other parts from reference TRBV28 and TRBJ1-5): DVKVTQSSRYLVKRTGEKVFLECVQDMDHENMFWYRQDPGLGLRLIYFSYDVKMKEKGDIPEGYSVSREKKERFSLILESASTNQTSMYLCASSFTGRVDSNQPQHFGDGTRLSIL.

The CDR3 protein is CASSFAGNQPQHF. The DNA for the CDR3 is TGTGCCAGCAGTTTCGCGGGCAATCAGCCCCAGCATTTT. The chain links TRBV12-3 or TRBV12-4 to TRBJ1-5; D ambiguous. Trimming shortened V by 3 bases and J by 2 bases, and 5 bases separated the two germline ends. This CDR3 is 13 amino acids long.

V is TRBV10-1 and J is TRBJ1-5; TRBD1 aligns across 7 bases. The V segment lost 9 bases and the J segment 4 bases; nucleotides outside the gene matches: 9. Germline CDR1 and CDR2: WNHNN and SYGVQD (reference sequence). The length of the CDR3 is 14 residues. CDR3 DNA sequence: TGCGCCAGGAGACAGGGTTTAAGGAATCAGCCCCAGCATTTT. The encoded protein is CARRQGLRNQPQHF.

CDR3 in DNA: TGTGCCTGGAGGGAGGGACAGTTGAACACTGAAGCTTTCTTT. Protein: CAWREGQLNTEAFF. V usage is TRBV30 and J usage is TRBJ1-1; TRBD1 matches at 7 bases. J lost 0 bases, V lost 3 bases, and 4 bases had no gene match. CDR1 is GTSNPN, CDR2 SVGIG, per germline (reference sequence). The CDR3 has 14 residues.

The chain carries TRBV6-5 and TRBJ1-4; no reliable D call. The CDR3 has 16 residues. Germline assignment: CDR1 MNHEY and CDR2 SVGAGI. V lost 4 bases to trimming and J lost 1 base, with 13 bases between them. CDR3 coding DNA: TGTGCCAGCAGTTTCACAGCTTTGGGAACTAATGAAAAACTGTTTTTT. Translation gives CASSFTALGTNEKLFF.

The CDR3 sequence is CASSASGGLIGELFF. The CDR3 region has the DNA TGTGCCAGCAGCGCCTCGGGGGGGCTTATCGGGGAGCTGTTTTTT. V gene TRBV9 combines with J gene TRBJ2-2; 8 nucleotides align to TRBD2. V gave up 3 bases and J gave up 7 bases; unmatched junction bases: 8. This CDR3 has 15 amino acids. Germline CDR1 reads SGDLS; CDR2 reads YYNGEE.

The DNA for the CDR3 is TGTGCCAGCAGCCAAGAAGGCGGGGCGGGTTCACCCCTCCACTTT. Protein product: CASSQEGGAGSPLHF. V usage is TRBV4-2 and J usage is TRBJ1-6; perhaps TRBD1 as D (5 bases). Trimming removed 0 bases at V and 9 bases at J, with 12 bases between. The CDR3 has 15 residues. Germline V CDR1 and CDR2: LGHNA, YNFKEQ.

The chain employs TRBV5-3 and TRBJ2-7; TRBD1 agrees at 8 bases. TRBV5-3 has ORF status, its function being uncertain. There are 15 residues in the CDR3. V dropped 6 bases and J dropped 5; count of bases not matched to a gene: 13. This chain's CDR3 is CARIHRRTGTNEQYF. CDR3 nucleotides: TGTGCCAGAATCCATCGTCGGACAGGGACAAACGAGCAGTACTTC.

This clone was recorded only once. This chain joins TRBV21-1 and TRBJ1-5. TRBV21-1 is described as a pseudogene. CDR3 length: 14 amino acids. CDR3 DNA sequence: TGTGCCAGCAGCGAAGGGACAGCGGGGCAGCCCCAGCATTTT. This sequence encodes CASSEGTAGQPQHF.

A note on this clone: At the DNA level, this CDR3 is encoded by other sequences in the same sample as well. The chain couples TRBV27 to TRBJ2-7; 10 bases agree with TRBD1. The CDR3 runs 14 residues. J was trimmed by 4 bases and V by 6 bases; bases with no gene match: 6. Germline CDR1 and CDR2: MNHEY and SMNVEV (reference sequence). The CDR3 nucleotides are TGTGCCAGCAGCTTCCGACAGGGGGCTTACGAGCAGTACTTC. This encodes CASSFRQGAYEQYF.

The genes are TRBV13 and TRBJ1-1; 7 bases agree with TRBD1. This CDR3 contains 16 residues. Germline V gene data show CDR1 as PRHDT and CDR2 as FYEKMQ (reference sequence). The ends lost 2 bases at V and 0 bases at J; junction bases unmatched: 6. The CDR3 nucleotides read TGTGCCAGCAGCTTATTCCGGGGACAGCTGAACACTGAAGCTTTCTTT. This gives the protein CASSLFRGQLNTEAFF.

This chain uses TRBV6-5 with TRBJ1-2, with D maybe TRBD1 (6 bases). The V end lost 5 bases, the J end lost 3 bases, and 13 bases lay between the germline ends. Germline V lookup: CDR1 MNHEY, CDR2 SVGAGI. This CDR3 has 14 residues. The CDR3 DNA follows: TGTGCCAGCAGTCGGGACAATGCGGACTATGGCTACACCTTC. Its translation: CASSRDNADYGYTF.

The CDR3 region is CASSLNRGRTDTQYF. The CDR3 bases are TGTGCCAGCAGTTTAAACAGGGGACGCACAGATACGCAGTATTTT. J is TRBJ2-3 and V is TRBV2; 7 bases fit TRBD1. Germline trimming cut 5 bases from V and 1 base from J; bases unmatched to any gene: 6. The CDR3 sequence is 15 residues long. Germline CDR1 reads SNHLY; CDR2 reads FYNNEI.

The chain employs TRBV28 and TRBJ1-2, with TRBD1 matching over 8 bases. Trimming removed 6 bases from V and 5 bases from J; junction bases left unmatched: 5. The CDR3 runs to 13 residues. Germline CDR1 reads MDHEN; CDR2 reads SYDVKM. CDR3 loop: CASRPQGEYGYTF. CDR3 coding DNA: TGTGCCAGCAGGCCACAGGGGGAATATGGCTACACCTTC.

This clone has a handful of counts. The chain couples TRBV18 to TRBJ1-2; 10 nucleotides align to TRBD1. V shed 2 bases, J shed 5 bases, and the junction held 11 bases outside the gene matches. Germline loops: CDR1 KGHSH, CDR2 LQKENI. The CDR3 is 17 amino acids. The CDR3 DNA follows: TGTGCCAGCTCACCAGACAGGGGGCGCGGATTTTTTTATGGCTACACCTTC. This gives the protein CASSPDRGRGFFYGYTF.

The chain has TRBV11-3 and TRBJ1-1; D is unresolved. V lost 1 base and J 4 bases, leaving 10 bases between the germline ends. Germline values: CDR1 SGHNT, CDR2 YENEEA. The CDR3 covers 14 residues. CDR3 sequence reads: CASSLGAEGTEAFF. The CDR3 DNA reads as TGTGCCAGCAGCTTAGGGGCAGAGGGCACTGAAGCTTTCTTT.